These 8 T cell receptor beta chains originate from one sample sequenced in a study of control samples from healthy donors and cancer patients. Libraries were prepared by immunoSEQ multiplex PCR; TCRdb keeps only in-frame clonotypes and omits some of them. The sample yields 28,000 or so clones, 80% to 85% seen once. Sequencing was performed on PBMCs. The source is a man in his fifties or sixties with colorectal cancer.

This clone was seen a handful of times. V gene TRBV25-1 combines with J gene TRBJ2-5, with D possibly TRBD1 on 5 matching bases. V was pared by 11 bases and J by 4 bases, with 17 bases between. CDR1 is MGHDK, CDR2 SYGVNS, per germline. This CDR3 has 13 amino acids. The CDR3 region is CASIPGWIETQYF. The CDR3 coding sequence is TGTGCCTCGATCCCAGGGTGGATAGAGACCCAGTACTTC.

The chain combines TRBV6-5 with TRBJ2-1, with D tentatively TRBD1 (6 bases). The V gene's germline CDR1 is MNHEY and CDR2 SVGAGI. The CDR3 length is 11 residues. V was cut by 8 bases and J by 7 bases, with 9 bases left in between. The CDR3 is CASGRGNEQFF. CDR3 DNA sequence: TGTGCCAGCGGCAGGGGAAATGAGCAGTTCTTC.

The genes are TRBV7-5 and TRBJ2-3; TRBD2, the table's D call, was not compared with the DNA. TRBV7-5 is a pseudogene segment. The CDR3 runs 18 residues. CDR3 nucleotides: TGTGCCAGAACCGTAAATCGTGGTGGCGGCGCTAGCACAGATACGCAGTATTTT. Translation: CARTVNRGGGASTDTQYF.

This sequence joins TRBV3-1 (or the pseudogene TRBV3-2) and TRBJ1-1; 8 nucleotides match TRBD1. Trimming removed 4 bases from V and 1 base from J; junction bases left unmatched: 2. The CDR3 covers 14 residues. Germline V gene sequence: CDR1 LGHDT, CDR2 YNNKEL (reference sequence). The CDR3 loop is CASSLQGENTEAFF. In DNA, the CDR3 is TGTGCCAGCAGCCTACAGGGGGAGAACACTGAAGCTTTCTTT.

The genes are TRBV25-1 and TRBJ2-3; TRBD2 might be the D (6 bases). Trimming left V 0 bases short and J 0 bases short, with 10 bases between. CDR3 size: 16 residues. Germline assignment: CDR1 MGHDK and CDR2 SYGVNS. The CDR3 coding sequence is TGTGCCAGCAGTGAATATATCGGGACTAGCACAGATACGCAGTATTTT. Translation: CASSEYIGTSTDTQYF.

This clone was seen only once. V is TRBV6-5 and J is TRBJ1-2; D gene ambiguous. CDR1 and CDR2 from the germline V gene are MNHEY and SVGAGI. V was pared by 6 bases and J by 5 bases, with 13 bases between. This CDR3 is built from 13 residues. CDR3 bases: TGTGCCAGCAGCCGACGTGGAACATATGGCTACACCTTC. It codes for CASSRRGTYGYTF.

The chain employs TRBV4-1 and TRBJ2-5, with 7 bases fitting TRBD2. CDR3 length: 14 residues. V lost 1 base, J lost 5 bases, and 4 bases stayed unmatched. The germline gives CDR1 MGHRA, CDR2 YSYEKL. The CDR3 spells CASSQAGLGETQYF. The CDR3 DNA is TGCGCCAGCAGCCAAGCCGGACTAGGGGAGACCCAGTACTTC.

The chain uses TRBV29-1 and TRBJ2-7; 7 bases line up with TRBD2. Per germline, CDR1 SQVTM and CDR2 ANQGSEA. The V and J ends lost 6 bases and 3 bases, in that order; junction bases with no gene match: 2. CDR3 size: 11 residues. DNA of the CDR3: TGCAGCGTCGGACTAGGCTACGAGCAGTACTTC. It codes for CSVGLGYEQYF.